Presented here are 21 T cell receptor beta chains from one specimen sequenced in a study of cytotoxic CD8 clonotypes in ibrutinib-treated CLL. The table came from immunoSEQ multiplex PCR; TCRdb's copy has only in-frame clones and leaves some out. The profile covers some 81,000 clones, with 70% to 80% appearing a single time and around 5% taken by the ten largest. The starting material was PBMCs, obtained after 12 months of ibrutinib treatment. These receptor sequences come from a human donor with chronic lymphocytic leukemia.

The table lists this clone with a count of one. This chain joins TRBV4-2 and TRBJ2-7, with D uncertain. The CDR3 totals 14 residues. The germline V gene has CDR1 LGHNA and CDR2 YNFKEQ. With 1 base removed from V and 2 bases from J, the gap between germline ends came to 9 bases. CDR3 coding DNA: TGTGCCAGCAGCCAAGGGGGAAGGGCCTACGAGCAGTACTTC. Translated: CASSQGGRAYEQYF.

The chain recombines TRBV7-9 with TRBJ2-7; 10 nucleotides line up with TRBD2. The CDR3 loop spans 14 amino acids. V gave up 5 bases and J gave up 4 bases; unmatched junction bases: 5. CDR1 and CDR2 from the germline V gene are SEHNR and FQNEAQ (reference sequence). This CDR3 is CASSLPTSGYEQYF. The CDR3, as DNA: TGTGCCAGCAGCCTACCGACTAGCGGGTACGAGCAGTACTTC.

The chain joins TRBV6-4 to TRBJ2-2; 14 nucleotides match TRBD2. CDR1 is MRHNA and CDR2 is SNTAGT in the germline V gene. The CDR3 runs to 19 residues. V shed 2 bases and J 4 bases; nucleotides not matched to a gene: 9. Here the CDR3 reads CASSDVGTSGSLGTGELFF. DNA for the CDR3: TGTGCCAGCAGTGACGTTGGGACTAGCGGGAGTTTGGGCACCGGGGAGCTGTTTTTT.

The chain employs TRBV11-3 and TRBJ2-3; 10 positions match TRBD1. CDR3 length: 14 residues. Per germline, CDR1 SGHNT and CDR2 YENEEA. Trimming took 6 bases from V and 4 from J; bases not matched to a gene: 4. The CDR3 reads CASRAGTGADTQYF. Written as DNA, the CDR3 is TGTGCCAGCAGAGCCGGGACAGGGGCAGATACGCAGTATTTT.

The chain is built from TRBV19 and TRBJ1-1, with 10 bases fitting TRBD1. Germline CDR1 LNHDA, CDR2 SQIVND (reference sequence). The ends lost 7 bases at V and 1 base at J; junction bases unmatched: 3. The CDR3 extends over 14 amino acids. CDR3 protein: CASNDRGRNTEAFF. The CDR3 nucleotides are TGTGCCAGTAACGACAGGGGGCGGAACACTGAAGCTTTCTTT. Complete variable domain (other parts from reference TRBV19 and TRBJ1-1): DGGITQSPKYLFRKEGQNVTLSCEQNLNHDAMYWYRQDPGQGLRLIYYSQIVNDFQKGDIAEGYSVSREKKESFPLTVTSAQKNPTAFYLCASNDRGRNTEAFFGQGTRLTVV.

V and J are TRBV6-6 and TRBJ1-2, with D uncertain. The CDR3 covers 12 residues. V shed 0 bases and J shed 7 bases, with 6 bases lying between them. Per germline, CDR1 MNHNY and CDR2 SVGAGI (reference sequence). This CDR3 is CASSYSGIGYTF. DNA of the CDR3: TGTGCCAGCAGTTACTCGGGGATTGGCTACACCTTC.

The chain joins TRBV19 to TRBJ1-5, with D unclear. The ends were cut back, 4 bases at V and 0 bases at J, with 13 bases in the middle. Germline V gives CDR1 LNHDA, CDR2 SQIVND (reference sequence). The CDR3 extends over 16 amino acids. The CDR3 DNA reads as TGTGCCAGTAGTACCCGAAGGGCGGCTAGCAATCAGCCCCAGCATTTT. It specifies CASSTRRAASNQPQHF.

The chain carries TRBV7-2 and TRBJ1-2; D is uncertain. V was cut by 3 bases and J by 4 bases, with 12 bases left in between. Germline V gene sequence: CDR1 SGHTA, CDR2 FQGNSA. There are 14 residues in the CDR3. CDR3 nucleotide sequence: TGTGCCAGCAGCTTGGGCAGGACCTCCTATGGCTACACCTTC. Translation gives CASSLGRTSYGYTF.

The rearrangement links TRBV13 to TRBJ1-2; D is perhaps TRBD1 (6 bases). This CDR3 is built from 12 residues. V dropped 4 bases and J dropped 13 bases, with 16 bases sitting between them. Germline CDR1 and CDR2: PRHDT and FYEKMQ (reference sequence). The CDR3 protein is CASSSSTGGSTF. The DNA of the CDR3 is TGTGCCAGCAGCTCCTCGACAGGAGGATCCACCTTC.

This chain connects TRBV2 to TRBJ2-5, with a tentative D call TRBD1 (6 bases). The CDR3 is made up of 12 amino acids. Per the germline V gene, CDR1 is SNHLY and CDR2 is FYNNEI. V was cut by 6 bases and J by 3 bases, with 8 bases left in between. DNA of the CDR3: TGTGCCAGCAGGGGGGACAAAGAGACCCAGTACTTC. Encoded protein: CASRGDKETQYF. The full variable domain, its missing parts supplied by reference TRBV2 and TRBJ2-5, is EPEVTQTPSHQVTQMGQEVILRCVPISNHLYFYWYRQILGQKVEFLVSFYNNEISEKSEIFDDQFSVERPDGSNFTLKIRSTKLEDSAMYFCASRGDKETQYFGPGTRLLVL.

This chain links TRBV6-5 with TRBJ1-1; D is ambiguous. The CDR3 is made up of 14 amino acids. Between the trimmed V and J ends, which lost 2 bases and 5 bases, there was a span of 12 bases. Germline V CDR1 and CDR2: MNHEY, SVGAGI. The CDR3 region has the DNA TGTGCCAGCAGTTACGGCGGCGTTGGGACTGAAGCTTTCTTT. Its translation: CASSYGGVGTEAFF.

This clone was observed once. The gene calls are TRBV27 and TRBJ1-5; a weak D match, TRBD1 (5 bases). CDR3 length equals 14 residues. Germline loops: CDR1 MNHEY, CDR2 SMNVEV (reference sequence). The V and J ends lost 7 bases and 2 bases respectively, with 12 bases between them. CDR3 nucleotides: TGTGCCAGCACCATGGTGGGGGGCAATCAGCCCCAGCATTTT. Its protein product is CASTMVGGNQPQHF.

The genes are TRBV4-3 and TRBJ1-6; the match to TRBD1 covers 8 bases. V lost 1 base to trimming and J lost 7 bases; unmatched junction nucleotides: 9. Germline V lookup: CDR1 LGHNA, CDR2 YSLEER. The CDR3 extends over 17 amino acids. This CDR3 is CASSQAADRAGNSPLHF. CDR3 sequence (DNA): TGCGCCAGCAGCCAAGCCGCGGACAGGGCAGGAAATTCACCCCTCCACTTT.

J is TRBJ2-1 and V is TRBV18, with D perhaps TRBD1 (6 bases). This CDR3 has 15 amino acids. Germline V CDR1 and CDR2: KGHSH, LQKENI. Between the trimmed V and J ends, which lost 6 bases and 8 bases, there was a span of 20 bases. The CDR3 region is CASSLRAGRGDEQFF. The DNA for the CDR3 is TGTGCCAGCTCCCTAAGGGCGGGCAGGGGCGATGAGCAGTTCTTC.

The chain carries TRBV5-6 and TRBJ2-7; maybe TRBD1 (5 bases). Germline V CDR1 and CDR2: SGHDT, YYEEEE. Trimming took 6 bases from V and 12 from J, leaving 22 bases between them. CDR3 size: 13 residues. This CDR3 is CASNSWARPQGYF. The CDR3, as DNA: TGTGCCAGCAACTCGTGGGCCAGGCCCCAGGGGTACTTC.

The chain combines TRBV6-1 with TRBJ2-3, with 7 bases fitting TRBD2. J gave up 1 base and V 7 bases, and 5 bases lay outside the gene matches. The CDR3 loop spans 14 amino acids. CDR1 MNHNS and CDR2 SASEGT come from the germline V gene. The CDR3 is CASTLRGGTDTQYF. The CDR3 DNA sequence: TGTGCCAGCACCCTACGGGGGGGCACAGATACGCAGTATTTT.

J is TRBJ2-6 and V is TRBV4-3; D may be TRBD2 (6 bases). Germline loops: CDR1 LGHNA, CDR2 YSLEER. The CDR3 loop spans 15 amino acids. V was clipped by 4 bases and J by 4 bases, with 11 bases between them. The CDR3 region has the DNA TGCGCCAGCAGCCCGGGCGGGACCGGGGCCAACGTCCTGACTTTC. Its protein product is CASSPGGTGANVLTF.

This rearrangement joins TRBV29-1 to TRBJ1-2; D is uncertain. The V and J ends lost 8 bases and 6 bases respectively, with 13 bases between them. Germline CDR1 is SQVTM and CDR2 is ANQGSEA. The CDR3 consists of 11 residues. CDR3 region: CSQYSVDGYTF. The CDR3 bases are TGCAGCCAATATTCGGTGGATGGCTACACCTTC.

This chain links TRBV29-1 with TRBJ2-7; D perhaps matches TRBD1 (5 bases). Trimming shortened V by 2 bases and J by 3 bases, and 11 bases separated the two germline ends. The CDR3 loop spans 13 amino acids. The germline CDR1 and CDR2 sequences are SQVTM and ANQGSEA. CDR3 protein: CSVENPDSYEQYF. In DNA form, the CDR3 reads TGCAGCGTTGAAAATCCCGACAGCTACGAGCAGTACTTC.

The V call is TRBV5-1, the J call TRBJ1-1; no clear D gene. The CDR3 loop spans 14 amino acids. V dropped 4 bases and J dropped 3 bases, with 13 bases sitting between them. The germline CDR1 and CDR2 sequences are SGHRS and YFSETQ. The CDR3 spells CASSPDGVDTEAFF. CDR3 DNA: TGCGCCAGCAGCCCGGACGGGGTTGACACTGAAGCTTTCTTT.

The J gene is TRBJ2-1, the V gene TRBV5-6; no clear D. The CDR3 has 13 amino acids. Germline CDR1 and CDR2: SGHDT and YYEEEE. V was cut by 2 bases and J by 10 bases, with 13 bases left in between. Here the CDR3 reads CASSFSPLREQFF. For the CDR3, the DNA is TGTGCCAGCAGCTTTTCCCCACTCCGGGAGCAGTTCTTC.